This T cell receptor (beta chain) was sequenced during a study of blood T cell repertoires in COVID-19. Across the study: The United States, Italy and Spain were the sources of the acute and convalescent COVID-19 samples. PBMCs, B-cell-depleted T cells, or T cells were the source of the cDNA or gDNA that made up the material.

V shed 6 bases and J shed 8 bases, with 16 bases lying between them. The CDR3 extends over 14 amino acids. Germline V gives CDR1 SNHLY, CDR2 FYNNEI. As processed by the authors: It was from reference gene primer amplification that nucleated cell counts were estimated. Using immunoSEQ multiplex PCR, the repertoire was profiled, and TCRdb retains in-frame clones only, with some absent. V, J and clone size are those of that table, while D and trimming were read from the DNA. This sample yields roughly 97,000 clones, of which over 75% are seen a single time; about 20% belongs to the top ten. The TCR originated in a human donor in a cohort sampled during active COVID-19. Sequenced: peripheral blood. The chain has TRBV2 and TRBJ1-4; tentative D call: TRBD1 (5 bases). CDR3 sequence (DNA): TGTGCCAGCAGACCCGACAGCCAAGGGGAAAAACTGTTTTTT. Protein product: CASRPDSQGEKLFF.